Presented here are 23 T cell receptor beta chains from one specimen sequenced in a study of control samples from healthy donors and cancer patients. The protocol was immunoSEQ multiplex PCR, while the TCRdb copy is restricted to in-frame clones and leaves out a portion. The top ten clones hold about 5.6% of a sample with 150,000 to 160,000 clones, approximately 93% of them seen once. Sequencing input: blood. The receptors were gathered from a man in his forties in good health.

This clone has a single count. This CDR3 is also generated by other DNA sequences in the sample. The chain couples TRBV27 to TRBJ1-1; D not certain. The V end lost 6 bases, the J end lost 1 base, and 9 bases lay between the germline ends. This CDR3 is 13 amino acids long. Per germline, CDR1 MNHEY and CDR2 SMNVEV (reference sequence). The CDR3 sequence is CASRLQENTEAFF. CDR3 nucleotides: TGTGCCAGCAGACTACAAGAGAACACTGAAGCTTTCTTT.

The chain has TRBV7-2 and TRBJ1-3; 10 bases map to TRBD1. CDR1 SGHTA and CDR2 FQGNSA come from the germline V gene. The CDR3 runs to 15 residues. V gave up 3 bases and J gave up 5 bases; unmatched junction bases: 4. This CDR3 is CASSFTGQGRNTIYF. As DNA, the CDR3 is TGTGCCAGCAGCTTCACGGGACAGGGGAGAAACACCATATATTTT.

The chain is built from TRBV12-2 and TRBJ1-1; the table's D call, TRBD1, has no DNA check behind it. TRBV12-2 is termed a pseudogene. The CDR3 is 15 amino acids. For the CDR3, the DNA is TGTGCAAGTCGCTTAGCCCGACAGGTAGTCGCTGAAGCTTTCTTT. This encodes CASRLARQVVAEAFF.

Here the CDR3 DNA reads TGTGCCTCCCGTAGGGAGAATGAAAAACTGTTTTTT. This encodes CASRRENEKLFF. This chain connects TRBV7-9 to TRBJ1-4; D unclear. Trimming stripped 11 bases from V and 5 bases from J, with 12 bases between. This CDR3 contains 12 residues. Germline values: CDR1 SEHNR, CDR2 FQNEAQ (reference sequence).

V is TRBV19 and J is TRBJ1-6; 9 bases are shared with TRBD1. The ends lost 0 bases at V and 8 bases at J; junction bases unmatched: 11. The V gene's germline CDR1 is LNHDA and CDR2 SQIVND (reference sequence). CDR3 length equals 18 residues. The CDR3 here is CASSIDLFRQGVDSPLHF. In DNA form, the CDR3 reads TGTGCCAGTAGTATAGACCTATTCCGACAGGGGGTTGATTCACCCCTCCACTTT.

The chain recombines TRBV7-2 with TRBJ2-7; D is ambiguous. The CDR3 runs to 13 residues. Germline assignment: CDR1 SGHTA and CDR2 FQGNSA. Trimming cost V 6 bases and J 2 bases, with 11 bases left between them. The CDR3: CASSWGPTYEQYF. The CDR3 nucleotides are TGTGCCAGCAGTTGGGGTCCTACCTACGAGCAGTACTTC.

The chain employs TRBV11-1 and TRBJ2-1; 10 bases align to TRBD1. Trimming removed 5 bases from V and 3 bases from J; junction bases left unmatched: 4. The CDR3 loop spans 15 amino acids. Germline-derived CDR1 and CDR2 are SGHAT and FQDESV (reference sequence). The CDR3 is CASSDRTGGYNEQFF. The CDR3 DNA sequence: TGTGCCAGCAGCGATCGGACAGGGGGCTACAATGAGCAGTTCTTC.

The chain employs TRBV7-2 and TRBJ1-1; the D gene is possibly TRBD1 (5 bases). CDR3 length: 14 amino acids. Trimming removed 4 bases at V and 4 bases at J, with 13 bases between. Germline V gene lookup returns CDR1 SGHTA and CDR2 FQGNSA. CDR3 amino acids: CASSSYGALTEAFF. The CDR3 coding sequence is TGTGCCAGCAGCTCTTATGGGGCCCTCACTGAAGCTTTCTTT. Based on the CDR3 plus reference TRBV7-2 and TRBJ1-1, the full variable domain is GAGVSQSPSNKVTEKGKDVELRCDPISGHTALYWYRQSLGQGLEFLIYFQGNSAPDKSGLPSDRFSAERTGGSVSTLTIQRTQQEDSAVYLCASSSYGALTEAFFGQGTRLTVV.

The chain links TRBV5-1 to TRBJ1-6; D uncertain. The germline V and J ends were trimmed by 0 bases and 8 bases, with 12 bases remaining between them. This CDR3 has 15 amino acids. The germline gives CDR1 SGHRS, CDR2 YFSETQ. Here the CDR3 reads CASSLGAARDSPLHF. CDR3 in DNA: TGCGCCAGCAGCTTGGGGGCGGCCCGTGATTCACCCCTCCACTTT. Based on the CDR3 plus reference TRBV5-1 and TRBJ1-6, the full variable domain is KAGVTQTPRYLIKTRGQQVTLSCSPISGHRSVSWYQQTPGQGLQFLFEYFSETQRNKGNFPGRFSGRQFSNSRSEMNVSTLELGDSALYLCASSLGAARDSPLHFGNGTRLTVT.

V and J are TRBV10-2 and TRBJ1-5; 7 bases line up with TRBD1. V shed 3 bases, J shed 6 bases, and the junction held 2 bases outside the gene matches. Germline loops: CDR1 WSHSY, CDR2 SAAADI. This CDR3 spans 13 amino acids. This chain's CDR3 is CASSDRGLQPQHF. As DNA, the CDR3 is TGCGCCAGCAGTGATAGGGGGCTTCAGCCCCAGCATTTT.

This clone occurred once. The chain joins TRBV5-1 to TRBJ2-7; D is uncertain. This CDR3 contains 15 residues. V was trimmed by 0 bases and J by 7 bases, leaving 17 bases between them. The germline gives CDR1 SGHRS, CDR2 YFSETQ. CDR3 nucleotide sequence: TGCGCCAGCAGCTTGGGATCCAGCGTCCCTCGGGAGCAGTACTTC. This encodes CASSLGSSVPREQYF.

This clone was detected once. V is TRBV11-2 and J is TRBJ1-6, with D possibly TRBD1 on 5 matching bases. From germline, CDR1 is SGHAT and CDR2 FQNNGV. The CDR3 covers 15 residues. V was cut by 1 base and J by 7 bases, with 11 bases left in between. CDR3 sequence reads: CASSLGRQSNSPLHF. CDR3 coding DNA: TGTGCCAGCAGCTTAGGGCGACAGAGCAATTCACCCCTCCACTTT.

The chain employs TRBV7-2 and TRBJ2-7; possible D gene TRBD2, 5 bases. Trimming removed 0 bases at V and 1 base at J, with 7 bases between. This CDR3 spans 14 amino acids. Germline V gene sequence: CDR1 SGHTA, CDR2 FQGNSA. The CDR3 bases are TGTGCCAGCAGCTTAGCAGGGAGATCCTACGAGCAGTACTTC. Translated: CASSLAGRSYEQYF.

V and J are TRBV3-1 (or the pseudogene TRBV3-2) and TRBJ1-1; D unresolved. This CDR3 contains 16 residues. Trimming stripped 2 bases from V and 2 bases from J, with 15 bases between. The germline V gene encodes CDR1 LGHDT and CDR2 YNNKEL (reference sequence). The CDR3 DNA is TGTGCCAGCAGCCAAAGCGCGGGTCGTAAAAACACTGAAGCTTTCTTT. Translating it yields CASSQSAGRKNTEAFF.

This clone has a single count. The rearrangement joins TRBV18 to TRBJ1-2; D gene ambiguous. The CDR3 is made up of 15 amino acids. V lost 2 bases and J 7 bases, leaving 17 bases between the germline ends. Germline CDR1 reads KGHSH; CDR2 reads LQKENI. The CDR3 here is CASSPSWAESSGYTF. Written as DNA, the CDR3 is TGTGCCAGCTCACCAAGCTGGGCGGAGTCGTCTGGCTACACCTTC.

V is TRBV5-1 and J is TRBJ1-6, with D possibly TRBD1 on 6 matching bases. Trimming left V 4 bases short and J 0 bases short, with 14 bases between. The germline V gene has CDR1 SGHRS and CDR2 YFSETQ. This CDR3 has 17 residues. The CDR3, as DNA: TGCGCCAGCAGCAAACAAGGGGGGGACTCCTATAATTCACCCCTCCACTTT. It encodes CASSKQGGDSYNSPLHF. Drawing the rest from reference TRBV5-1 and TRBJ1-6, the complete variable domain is KAGVTQTPRYLIKTRGQQVTLSCSPISGHRSVSWYQQTPGQGLQFLFEYFSETQRNKGNFPGRFSGRQFSNSRSEMNVSTLELGDSALYLCASSKQGGDSYNSPLHFGNGTRLTVT.

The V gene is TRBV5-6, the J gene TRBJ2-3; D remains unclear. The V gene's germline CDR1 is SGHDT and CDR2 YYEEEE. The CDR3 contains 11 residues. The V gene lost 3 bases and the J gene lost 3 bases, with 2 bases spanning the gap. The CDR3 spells CASSSTDTQYF. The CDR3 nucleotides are TGTGCCAGCAGCTCTACAGATACGCAGTATTTT.

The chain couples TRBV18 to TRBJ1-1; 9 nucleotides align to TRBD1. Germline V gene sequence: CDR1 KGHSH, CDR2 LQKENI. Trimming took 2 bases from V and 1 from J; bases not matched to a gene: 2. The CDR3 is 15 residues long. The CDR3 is CASSPGTGTNTEAFF. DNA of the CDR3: TGTGCCAGCTCACCAGGGACAGGGACGAACACTGAAGCTTTCTTT.

This chain's CDR3 is CASSRDGNYGYTF. DNA of the CDR3: TGTGCCAGTAGCCGGGACGGTAACTATGGCTACACCTTC. The V gene is TRBV19, the J gene TRBJ1-2; D is perhaps TRBD1 (5 bases). The CDR3 sequence is 13 residues long. V was shortened by 6 bases and J by 1 base, with 9 bases between the two germline ends. Germline V gives CDR1 LNHDA, CDR2 SQIVND (reference sequence).

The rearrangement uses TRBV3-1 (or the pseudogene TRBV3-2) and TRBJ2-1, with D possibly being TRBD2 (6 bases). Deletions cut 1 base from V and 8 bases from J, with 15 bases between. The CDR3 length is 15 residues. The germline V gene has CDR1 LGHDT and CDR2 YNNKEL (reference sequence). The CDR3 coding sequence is TGTGCCAGCAGCCAAGGGTACAGCGGGCAGGATGAGCAGTTCTTC. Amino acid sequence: CASSQGYSGQDEQFF.

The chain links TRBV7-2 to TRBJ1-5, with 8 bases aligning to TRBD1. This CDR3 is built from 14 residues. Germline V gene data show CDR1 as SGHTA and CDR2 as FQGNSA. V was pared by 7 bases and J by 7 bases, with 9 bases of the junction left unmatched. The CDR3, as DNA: TGTGCCAGCAACTCAGGGGGCGCCGGCCAGCCCCAGCATTTT. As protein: CASNSGGAGQPQHF.

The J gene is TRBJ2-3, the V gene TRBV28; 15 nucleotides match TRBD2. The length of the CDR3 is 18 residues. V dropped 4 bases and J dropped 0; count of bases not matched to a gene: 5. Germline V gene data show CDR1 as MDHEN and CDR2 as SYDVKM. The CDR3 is CASSSGLAGGPSTDTQYF. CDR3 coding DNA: TGTGCCAGCAGTTCGGGACTAGCGGGGGGCCCTAGCACAGATACGCAGTATTTT.

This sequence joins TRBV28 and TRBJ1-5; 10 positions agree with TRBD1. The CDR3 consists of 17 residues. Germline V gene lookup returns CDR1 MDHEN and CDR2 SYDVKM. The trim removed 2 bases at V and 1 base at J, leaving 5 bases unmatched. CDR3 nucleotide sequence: TGTGCCAGCAGTTTAATGACAGGGGGCTGGAGCAATCAGCCCCAGCATTTT. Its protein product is CASSLMTGGWSNQPQHF.